The clone carrying this T cell receptor beta chain appeared a few times. Its matching antigen is unknown. The sample comes from a study of beta chain features in type 1 diabetes. Overall study findings and caveats: VDJ junctions from type 1 diabetes patients carried fewer insertions and larger deletions. A PCR bias possibly favoring shorter templates would apply equally to patients and controls. TCRB CDR3s were moderately but significantly shorter in Type 1 diabetes patients in all four CD4+ subsets.

The entirety of the isolated RNA underwent reverse transcription, so expressed TCRB transcripts were sequenced. TCRdb's copy holds only in-frame clones and misses some; the assay was immunoSEQ multiplex PCR. The sample records 150,000 to 170,000 clones, about 9.3% being singletons. Germline V gene sequence: CDR1 SEHNR, CDR2 FQNEAQ (reference sequence). Trimming pared 0 bases from V and 7 bases from J, leaving 13 bases between. The CDR3 spans 15 residues. The J gene is TRBJ2-1, the V gene TRBV7-9; D remains ambiguous. The source is a man between 25 and 39 years old with type 1 diabetes. Material: central memory CD4+ T cells from blood. Here the CDR3 reads CASSLAWAPANEQFF. The CDR3 DNA reads as TGTGCCAGCAGCTTAGCGTGGGCCCCGGCGAATGAGCAGTTCTTC.